These 9 T cell receptor beta chains were all obtained from the same sample, sequenced in a study of T cells in Graves' hyperthyroidism and ophthalmopathy. Amplification of TCR beta CDR3 regions was performed using RNA transcripts as template. The HTBI primer set was used in a first-round RT-PCR of the TCR CDR3. TCRdb passed the multiplex PCR reads through MiXCR, listing each CDR3 protein once. This table has some 580,000 distinct CDR3 sequences, roughly a sixth appearing once. Sequenced sample: blood. The receptors were sampled from a woman aged 40 to 50 with Graves' ophthalmopathy.

The rearrangement links TRBV27 to TRBJ1-2, with unresolved D. The CDR3 consists of 13 residues. V lost 3 bases to trimming and J lost 8 bases, with 13 bases between them. Germline V gives CDR1 MNHEY, CDR2 SMNVEV (reference sequence). The CDR3 bases are TGTGCCAGCAGTTTCGGGATTTTAGGGGGCTACACCTTC. Translation: CASSFGILGGYTF.

This clonotype was recorded a few times. A junction boundary mismatches the germline segment, possibly from a read error. The CDR3 region has the DNA TGTGCCCGGAGTGTTGGCGGGGGCACAGATACGCAGTATTTT. It yields the protein CARSVGGGTDTQYF. V usage is TRBV30 and J usage is TRBJ2-3; perhaps TRBD2 as D (6 bases). Germline V gene lookup returns CDR1 GTSNPN and CDR2 SVGIG (reference sequence). The CDR3 has 14 residues.

At least ten counts were recorded for this clonotype. The gene calls are TRBV12-3 or TRBV12-4 and TRBJ1-2; D gene ambiguous. The CDR3 totals 13 residues. Trimming took off 1 base at V and 7 bases at J, with 10 bases between the two ends. The CDR3 protein is CASSLDTVGGYTF. CDR3 DNA sequence: TGTGCCAGCAGTTTAGATACAGTGGGTGGCTACACCTTC.

Remarks on this clonotype: A single base separates this from a much larger clone, so it may be a read error. This chain links TRBV7-2 with TRBJ2-1; possibly TRBD2 for D (5 bases). The CDR3 totals 16 residues. V was cut by 5 bases and J by 4 bases, with 18 bases left in between. Germline CDR1 and CDR2: SGHTA and FQGNSA. This chain's CDR3 is CASSPHREIPYNEQFF. In DNA, the CDR3 is TGTGCCAGCAGCCCTCACCGGGAAATACCTTACAATGAGCAGTTCTTC.

This clonotype showed up many times. This sequence joins TRBV12-3 or TRBV12-4 and TRBJ2-7, with TRBD2 matching over 7 bases. CDR3 length: 13 amino acids. V gave up 7 bases and J gave up 1 base; unmatched junction bases: 4. CDR3: CASNSGPSYEQYF. CDR3 nucleotide sequence: TGTGCCAGCAATAGCGGGCCGTCCTACGAGCAGTACTTC.

This clonotype was recorded at least ten times. The V call is TRBV11-2, the J call TRBJ2-1; 7 bases match TRBD1. Trimming took 6 bases from V and 3 from J; bases not matched to a gene: 11. The germline V gene has CDR1 SGHAT and CDR2 FQNNGV. CDR3 size: 16 residues. The chain's CDR3 is CASRSTGTANYNEQFF. The CDR3 bases are TGTGCCAGCAGGTCTACCGGGACAGCTAACTACAATGAGCAGTTCTTC.

This rearrangement joins TRBV27 to TRBJ2-6; tentative D call: TRBD1 (6 bases). This CDR3 comprises 15 residues. The V and J ends lost 7 bases and 4 bases respectively, with 14 bases between them. Per germline, CDR1 MNHEY and CDR2 SMNVEV (reference sequence). The DNA of the CDR3 is TGTGCCAGCACCAACCTGGGGACAGGGGCCAACGTCCTGACTTTC. It translates to CASTNLGTGANVLTF.

Ten or more counts support this clonotype. This rearrangement joins TRBV12-3 or TRBV12-4 to TRBJ2-3, with 9 nucleotides matching TRBD1. The V gene end was trimmed by 5 bases and the J gene end by 6 bases; junction bases not matched to a gene: 9. The CDR3 loop spans 15 amino acids. The CDR3 region has the DNA TGTGCCAGCAGTCCGTCCTGGACAGGGGCCGATACGCAGTATTTT. Its protein product is CASSPSWTGADTQYF.

The chain is built from TRBV27 and TRBJ1-1, with TRBD1 as a possible D gene (5 bases). There are 14 residues in the CDR3. Trimming removed 7 bases from V and 4 bases from J, with 16 bases in between. Germline V gives CDR1 MNHEY, CDR2 SMNVEV (reference sequence). CDR3 loop: CASTPVLGGTEAFF. Here the CDR3 DNA reads TGTGCCAGCACTCCCGTTTTGGGGGGCACTGAAGCTTTCTTT.